Listed below are T cell receptor beta chains from one sample, sequenced in a study of CD8+ T cells in alopecia areata. Method: immunoSEQ multiplex PCR; TCRdb's copy keeps in-frame clones and lacks some. The sample holds just over 20,000 clones, approximately 60% seen once. Sequenced input: CD4+ Tregs sorted from blood. The receptor source for this set is a human donor with alopecia areata. CDR3s include the opening cysteine and the closing phenylalanine or tryptophan. D genes are given only for firm matches. Expanded clones are given a class, and other clones once, few, many or no size at all.

D: NA
size: NA
V: TRBV14
J: TRBJ2-5
CDR3: CASSQVPSPPETQYF
DNA: TGTGCCAGCAGCCAAGTACCTAGTCCCCCGGAGACCCAGTACTTC

D: NA
size: few
V: TRBV28
J: TRBJ1-1
CDR3: CASSRGGGTEAFF
DNA: TGTGCCAGCAGCCGGGGGGGTGGTACTGAAGCTTTCTTT

D: NA
size: once
V: TRBV7-3
J: TRBJ1-1
CDR3: CASSSGLPGTEAFF
DNA: TGTGCCAGCAGCTCTGGACTACCGGGCACTGAAGCTTTCTTT

D: TRBD1
size: NA
V: TRBV29-1
J: TRBJ1-2
CDR3: CSVRGQAAGYGYTF
DNA: TGCAGCGTCAGAGGACAGGCTGCGGGATATGGCTACACCTTC

D: TRBD1
size: few
V: TRBV18
J: TRBJ2-7
CDR3: CASSVQGNEQYF
DNA: TGTGCCAGCTCAGTACAGGGGAACGAGCAGTACTTC

D: NA
size: NA
V: TRBV28
J: TRBJ1-4
CDR3: CASSLAGHEKLFF
DNA: TGTGCCAGCAGTCTGGCGGGCCATGAAAAACTGTTTTTT

D: TRBD2
size: NA
V: TRBV7-3
J: TRBJ2-3
CDR3: CASSPAGTSGGRDTQYF
DNA: TGTGCCAGCAGCCCCGCCGGGACTAGCGGGGGGAGAGATACGCAGTATTTT

D: TRBD2
size: NA
V: TRBV7-2
J: TRBJ2-3
CDR3: CASSLGLAGGDTQYF
DNA: TGTGCCAGCAGCTTAGGGCTAGCGGGAGGTGATACGCAGTATTTT

D: NA
size: NA
V: TRBV7-3
J: TRBJ2-1
CDR3: CASSFTGYNEQFF
DNA: TGTGCCAGCAGCTTTACAGGGTACAATGAGCAGTTCTTC

D: NA
size: NA
V: TRBV11-2
J: TRBJ2-7
CDR3: CASSLDRSYEQYF
DNA: TGTGCCAGCAGCTTAGACAGATCCTACGAGCAGTACTTC

D: NA
size: NA
V: TRBV9
J: TRBJ1-2
CDR3: CASSDSRGGDYGYTF
DNA: TGTGCCAGCAGCGACTCCCGGGGCGGAGACTATGGCTACACCTTC

D: TRBD1
size: NA
V: TRBV28
J: TRBJ2-4
CDR3: CASRGQVAKNIQYF
DNA: TGTGCCAGCAGAGGACAGGTAGCCAAAAACATTCAGTACTTC

D: NA
size: NA
V: TRBV6-6
J: TRBJ1-2
CDR3: CASSYTGSDDYGYTF
DNA: TGTGCCAGCAGTTATACGGGCTCCGACGACTATGGCTACACCTTC

D: NA
size: NA
V: TRBV2
J: TRBJ2-5
CDR3: CASTMIVGLRETQYF
DNA: TGTGCCAGCACCATGATAGTTGGGTTAAGGGAGACCCAGTACTTC

D: NA
size: few
V: TRBV18
J: TRBJ1-2
CDR3: CASSPGRGSYGYTF
DNA: TGTGCCAGCTCACCGGGCAGGGGATCCTATGGCTACACCTTC

D: TRBD2
size: once
V: TRBV12-5
J: TRBJ2-1
CDR3: CASGLGGSHEQFF
DNA: TGTGCTAGTGGTTTGGGCGGGAGCCATGAGCAGTTCTTC

D: NA
size: once
V: TRBV7-2
J: TRBJ2-7
CDR3: CASSFRASSINEQYF
DNA: TGTGCCAGCAGCTTTCGGGCTAGCTCGATTAACGAGCAGTACTTC

D: TRBD2
size: NA
V: TRBV28
J: TRBJ2-1
CDR3: CASSGLGLAANNEQFF
DNA: TGTGCCAGCAGTGGCCTCGGGCTAGCGGCAAACAATGAGCAGTTCTTC

D: NA
size: NA
V: TRBV6-5
J: TRBJ2-7
CDR3: CASRPRIVSYEQYF
DNA: TGTGCCAGCAGGCCCCGCATCGTCTCCTACGAGCAGTACTTC

D: TRBD1
size: NA
V: TRBV27
J: TRBJ1-1
CDR3: CASSDRAKAFF
DNA: TGTGCCAGCAGCGACAGGGCCAAGGCTTTCTTT

D: NA
size: few
V: TRBV4-1
J: TRBJ2-6
CDR3: CASSQGGQSSVSGANVLTF
DNA: TGCGCCAGCAGCCAAGGGGGTCAGAGTTCCGTTTCTGGGGCCAACGTCCTGACTTTC

D: NA
size: NA
V: TRBV5-6
J: TRBJ2-5
CDR3: CASSLRGGETQYF
DNA: TGTGCCAGCAGCTTGAGGGGAGGAGAGACCCAGTACTTC

D: NA
size: NA
V: TRBV5-1
J: TRBJ2-7
CDR3: CASSFDGKLYEQYF
DNA: TGCGCCAGCAGCTTTGACGGGAAACTCTACGAGCAGTACTTC

D: TRBD2
size: NA
V: TRBV28
J: TRBJ2-7
CDR3: CASSFPLTLLANSSYEQYF
DNA: TGTGCCAGCAGTTTTCCATTGACACTACTAGCGAATAGCTCCTACGAGCAGTACTTC

D: NA
size: few
V: TRBV5-6
J: TRBJ1-1
CDR3: CASSGGTGAAFF
DNA: TGTGCCAGCAGCGGAGGGACCGGGGCGGCTTTCTTT

D: NA
size: NA
V: TRBV4-1
J: TRBJ1-2
CDR3: CASSQGRWGREFGYTF
DNA: TGCGCCAGCAGCCAAGGGAGGTGGGGAAGGGAGTTTGGCTACACCTTC

D: NA
size: few
V: TRBV10-3
J: TRBJ1-2
CDR3: CAISVGPNYGYTF
DNA: TGTGCCATCAGTGTAGGGCCAAACTATGGCTACACCTTC

D: NA
size: NA
V: TRBV7-2
J: TRBJ1-5
CDR3: CASSQSGVQPQHF
DNA: TGTGCCAGCAGCCAGTCGGGAGTTCAGCCCCAGCATTTT

D: NA
size: NA
V: TRBV6-1
J: TRBJ1-1
CDR3: CASSSNLGGAEAFF
DNA: TGTGCCAGCAGTTCTAACCTCGGCGGGGCCGAAGCTTTCTTT

D: NA
size: NA
V: TRBV5-1
J: TRBJ2-1
CDR3: CASSRGNLNEQFF
DNA: TGCGCCAGCAGTCGGGGAAATTTAAATGAGCAGTTCTTC

D: TRBD1
size: few
V: TRBV7-2
J: TRBJ1-1
CDR3: CASSTAGQEDGAFF
DNA: TGTGCCAGCAGCACGGCTGGACAGGAGGACGGAGCTTTCTTT

D: NA
size: few
V: TRBV7-2
J: TRBJ2-3
CDR3: CASSRGRAVVTDTQYF
DNA: TGTGCCAGCAGCCGAGGAAGGGCGGTGGTCACAGATACGCAGTATTTT

D: NA
size: few
V: TRBV7-9
J: TRBJ1-6
CDR3: CASSHFGRSYNSPLHF
DNA: TGTGCCAGCAGCCATTTCGGTAGATCCTATAATTCACCCCTCCACTTT

D: NA
size: few
V: TRBV2
J: TRBJ2-1
CDR3: CASSAQGGSYNEQFF
DNA: TGTGCCAGCAGTGCACAGGGGGGGTCCTACAATGAGCAGTTCTTC

D: NA
size: once
V: TRBV19
J: TRBJ2-7
CDR3: CASSTGSNLYEQYF
DNA: TGTGCCAGTAGTACGGGATCCAATCTCTACGAGCAGTACTTC

D: TRBD2
size: NA
V: TRBV10-3
J: TRBJ2-1
CDR3: CAIRSGTSDEQFF
DNA: TGTGCCATCAGAAGCGGGACTAGCGATGAGCAGTTCTTC

D: TRBD2
size: few
V: TRBV11-3
J: TRBJ2-1
CDR3: CASSSSGGPGEQFF
DNA: TGTGCCAGCAGCTCTAGCGGGGGGCCGGGTGAGCAGTTCTTC

D: TRBD2
size: NA
V: TRBV19
J: TRBJ2-5
CDR3: CASTPNEAGDVTQYF
DNA: TGTGCCAGTACCCCCAACGAGGCGGGAGACGTGACCCAGTACTTC

D: TRBD2
size: few
V: TRBV28
J: TRBJ2-3
CDR3: CASSTLAGVVDTQYF
DNA: TGTGCCAGCAGTACCTTAGCGGGAGTCGTAGATACGCAGTATTTT

D: NA
size: few
V: TRBV7-2
J: TRBJ2-7
CDR3: CASSFGGPLEQYF
DNA: TGTGCCAGCAGCTTCGGGGGTCCTTTGGAGCAGTACTTC

D: NA
size: NA
V: TRBV29-1
J: TRBJ2-7
CDR3: CSLSLGYEQYF
DNA: TGCAGCCTCTCATTGGGGTACGAGCAGTACTTC

D: NA
size: NA
V: TRBV28
J: TRBJ2-7
CDR3: CASRRQRGLYEQYF
DNA: TGTGCCAGCAGACGGCAGAGGGGTCTCTACGAGCAGTACTTC

D: NA
size: NA
V: TRBV12-2
J: TRBJ2-7
CDR3: CASRCQNQGPYEQYF
DNA: TGTGCAAGTCGCTGCCAGAACCAGGGACCCTACGAGCAGTACTTC

D: NA
size: NA
V: TRBV20-1
J: TRBJ2-7
CDR3: CSASGSYEQYF
DNA: TGCAGTGCTAGCGGCTCCTACGAGCAGTACTTC